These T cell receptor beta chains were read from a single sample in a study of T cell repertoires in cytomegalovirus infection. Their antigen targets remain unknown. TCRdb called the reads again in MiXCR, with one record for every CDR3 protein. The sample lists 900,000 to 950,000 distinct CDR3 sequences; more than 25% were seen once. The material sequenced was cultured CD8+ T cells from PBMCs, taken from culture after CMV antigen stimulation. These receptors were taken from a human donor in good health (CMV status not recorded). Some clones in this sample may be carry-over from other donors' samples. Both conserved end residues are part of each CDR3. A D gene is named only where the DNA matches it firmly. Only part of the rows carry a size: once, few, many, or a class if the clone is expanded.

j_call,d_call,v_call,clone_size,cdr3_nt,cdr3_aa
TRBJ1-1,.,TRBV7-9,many,TGTGCCAGCAGCTCGACAGCGTCGGGCACTGAAGCTTTCTTT,CASSSTASGTEAFF
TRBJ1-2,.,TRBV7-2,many,TGTGCCAGCAGCCCTCGTGGGGTCAATAACTATGGCTACACCTTC,CASSPRGVNNYGYTF
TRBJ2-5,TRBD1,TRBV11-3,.,TGTGCCAGCAGCTTCGAGACAGGGGAGGAGACCCAGTACTTC,CASSFETGEETQYF
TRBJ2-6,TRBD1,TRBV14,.,TGTGCCAGCAGCCATCCGGGACAGAACTCTGGGGCCAACGTCCTGACTTTC,CASSHPGQNSGANVLTF
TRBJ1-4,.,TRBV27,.,TGTGCCAGCGGGACTCACCTGAGGGAAAAACTGTTTTTT,CASGTHLREKLFF
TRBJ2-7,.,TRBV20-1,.,TGCAGTGCATCACTCGCCACCTCCTACGAGCAGTACTTC,CSASLATSYEQYF
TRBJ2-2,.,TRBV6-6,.,TGTGCCAGCAGTTACTCGAGAGGGCAGGGTTGGACCGGGGAGCTGTTTTTT,CASSYSRGQGWTGELFF
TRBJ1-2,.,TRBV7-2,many,TGTGCCACCGCGACAGGTCTCTATGGCTACACCTTC,CATATGLYGYTF
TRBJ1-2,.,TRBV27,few,TGTGCCAGCAGCTCCCGAGGAGTGAGGAATGGCTACACCTTC,CASSSRGVRNGYTF
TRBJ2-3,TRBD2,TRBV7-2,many,TGTGCCAGCAGCTTAGAAGCGGGGGTCACAGATACGCAGTATTTT,CASSLEAGVTDTQYF
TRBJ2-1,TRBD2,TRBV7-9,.,TGTGCCAGCAGTAGTAGCGGGGGGGCAGAAGAGCAGTTCTTC,CASSSSGGAEEQFF
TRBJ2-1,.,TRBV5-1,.,TGCGCCAGCAGCTTGGATAAATTGGTGTCCCCCTACAATGAGCAGTTCTTC,CASSLDKLVSPYNEQFF
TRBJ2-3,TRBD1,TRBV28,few,TGTGCCAGCAGCCGGGACAGAATCACAGATACGCAGTATTTT,CASSRDRITDTQYF
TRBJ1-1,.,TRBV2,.,TGTGCCAGCAATGGGGGTTACACTGAAGCTTTCTTT,CASNGGYTEAFF
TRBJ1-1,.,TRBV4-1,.,TGCGCCAGCAGCCAAGATGCAGGGGTTACCACTGAAGCTTTCTTT,CASSQDAGVTTEAFF
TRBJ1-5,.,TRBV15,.,TGTGCCACCAGCAGCTCAGGGGATCAGCCCCAGCATTTT,CATSSSGDQPQHF
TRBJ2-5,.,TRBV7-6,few,TGTGCCAGCAGCTTTGAGTCTAGCGCGACCCAGTACTTC,CASSFESSATQYF
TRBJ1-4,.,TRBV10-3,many,TGTGCCATCAGTGAGCGACAGATTAATGAAAAACTGTTTTTT,CAISERQINEKLFF
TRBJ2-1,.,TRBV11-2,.,TGTGCCAGCAGCGATTCCGGGCGAAACTACAATGAGCAGTTCTTC,CASSDSGRNYNEQFF
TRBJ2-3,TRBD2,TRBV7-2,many,TGTGCCAGCAGCTTAAGGCTAGCGGGGCTCACAGATACGCAGTATTTT,CASSLRLAGLTDTQYF
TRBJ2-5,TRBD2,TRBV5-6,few,TGTGCCAGCAGCCTGGATGGACAGGGAATACTAGCGGGGGCCTACCAATTGGAGACCCAGTACTTC,CASSLDGQGILAGAYQLETQYF
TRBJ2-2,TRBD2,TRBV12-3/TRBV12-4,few,TGTGCCAGCAGTCCCCTAGAGTGGGCGGGAGGCACCGGGGAGCTGTTTTTT,CASSPLEWAGGTGELFF